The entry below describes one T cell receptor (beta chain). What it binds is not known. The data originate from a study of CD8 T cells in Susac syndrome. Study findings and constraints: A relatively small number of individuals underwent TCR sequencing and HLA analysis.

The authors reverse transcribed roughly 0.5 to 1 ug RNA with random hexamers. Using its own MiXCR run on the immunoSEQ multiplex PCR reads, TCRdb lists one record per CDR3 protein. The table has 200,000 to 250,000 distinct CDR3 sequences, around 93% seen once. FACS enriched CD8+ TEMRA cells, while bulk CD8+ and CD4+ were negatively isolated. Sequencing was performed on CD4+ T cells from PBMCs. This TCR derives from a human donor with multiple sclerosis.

CDR3 in amino acids: CASSPQTAVNEAFF. In DNA form, the CDR3 reads TGTGCCAGCAGCCCCCAGACAGCCGTAAATGAAGCTTTCTTT. The rearrangement links TRBV3-1 to TRBJ1-1; tentative D call: TRBD1 (5 bases). CDR1 and CDR2 from the germline V gene are LGHDT and YNNKEL (reference sequence). The CDR3 extends over 14 amino acids. V shed 4 bases and J shed 7 bases, with 16 bases lying between them.